This T cell receptor (beta chain) is from a study of early T cells in non-severe SARS-CoV-2 infection. In the library, individual cDNA molecules carried attached unique molecular identifiers. TCRdb reprocessed the 5' RACE reads via MiXCR and lists one record per CDR3 protein. The table lists 74,000 or so distinct CDR3 sequences, 9.5% to 15% of them singletons, with 0.95% to 1.3% in the top ten. This CDR3 has 17 amino acids. Trimming left V 0 bases short and J 0 bases short, with 15 bases between. From germline, CDR1 is DFQATT and CDR2 SNEGSKA (reference sequence). The TCR was taken from an adult who was a healthcare worker with PCR-confirmed SARS-CoV-2 infection or an uninfected control (not recorded which). The sequencing sample was made of whole blood. The V gene is TRBV20-1, the J gene TRBJ2-1, with TRBD2 as a possible D gene (5 bases). CDR3 DNA: TGCAGTGCTAGAGACCCCAAGCGGTCCAGCTCCTACAATGAGCAGTTCTTC. Translating gives CSARDPKRSSSYNEQFF.